The next 2 T cell receptor beta chains were all read from a single sample in a study of regulatory T cells. Primers: 52 TRBV forward and 13 TRBJ reverse. The table came from immunoSEQ multiplex PCR; TCRdb's copy has only in-frame clones and leaves some out. The sample contains over 35,000 clones, about 89% of which appear only once. The antigens of these receptors remain unknown. General study points: Hydrophobic residues at CDR3 positions 6 and 7 were enriched in conventional CD4+ T cells of CD3G-deficient patients.

The specimen was conventional CD4+ T cells sorted from blood. These receptors all stem from a person under 35 with CD3G deficiency.

This sequence joins TRBV6-1 and TRBJ2-7; 7 nucleotides agree with TRBD1. Germline CDR1 and CDR2: MNHNS and SASEGT. The CDR3 extends over 14 amino acids. Trimming cost V 3 bases and J 6 bases; bases outside gene matches: 8. The chain's CDR3 is CASSDHLQGLEQYF. The CDR3 region has the DNA TGTGCCAGCAGTGACCATTTACAGGGGCTCGAGCAGTACTTC.

The genes are TRBV11-2 and TRBJ2-5; perhaps TRBD2 as D (7 bases). V shed 5 bases and J shed 5 bases, with 18 bases lying between them. CDR1 SGHAT and CDR2 FQNNGV come from the germline V gene. The CDR3 totals 15 residues. The CDR3 DNA follows: TGTGCCAGCAGCGATGTCCGTGGGGGGGCCGAGACCCAGTACTTC. It translates to CASSDVRGGAETQYF.